This TCR beta chain was sequenced during a study of blood T cell repertoires in COVID-19. The wider study: From the United States, Italy and Spain came samples of acute and convalescent COVID-19. PBMCs, B-cell-depleted T cells, or T cells were the source of the cDNA or gDNA that made up the material.

In the source study's methods: Estimates of nucleated cell counts were drawn from the amplification of reference gene primers. Sequenced by immunoSEQ multiplex PCR; TCRdb stores in-frame clones only, minus some. That table supplies the V and J calls and clone size; D and trimming were determined from the DNA. Of over 90,000 clones listed, 65% to 85% are singletons. The source is a man aged 60-69 years with acute or convalescent COVID-19. Sequencing used peripheral blood.

In DNA form, the CDR3 reads TGTGCCAGCAGCTTACGAGTAGCGGGGGGGCCGGCTTTCTCCTACGAGCAGTACTTC. This translates into CASSLRVAGGPAFSYEQYF. The chain has TRBV7-2 and TRBJ2-7; TRBD2 agrees at 11 bases. Trimming at V came to 2 bases and at J to 0 bases, leaving 12 bases not matched to a gene. CDR3 length: 19 amino acids. Germline V CDR1 and CDR2: SGHTA, FQGNSA.